The next 13 T cell receptor beta chains were all read from a single sample in a study of T cells in narcolepsy (dated 2018 in TCRdb). Libraries were made using the immunoSEQ multiplex PCR assay. TCRdb provides this immuneACCESS table in a form limited to in-frame rearrangements. Some clones are lacking; in checked studies, under half of them reflect an unresolved V gene, and why the rest are absent is not known. The sample profile shows 15,000 to 20,000 clones; 70% to 90% of them were found once. The ten largest clones represent about 0.7% of the sample. The sequenced sample was memory (CD45RA-) CD4+ T cells from blood. The sample's cell subset or site label, in plain terms: memory T cells sorted ex vivo from peripheral blood. These TCRs come from a human donor in good health.

The chain is built from TRBV9 and TRBJ2-2; TRBD2 matches 8 bases. V dropped 4 bases and J dropped 4; count of bases not matched to a gene: 3. The germline V gene encodes CDR1 SGDLS and CDR2 YYNGEE. The CDR3 extends over 14 amino acids. The DNA for the CDR3 is TGTGCCAGCAGCTTTAGCGGGGCCACCGGGGAGCTGTTTTTT. The encoded protein is CASSFSGATGELFF.

This chain joins TRBV30 and TRBJ1-2; D unclear. V was pared by 0 bases and J by 2 bases, with 7 bases between. The CDR3 is 13 residues long. CDR1 and CDR2 from the germline V gene are GTSNPN and SVGIG (reference sequence). Here the CDR3 DNA reads TGTGCCTGGAGTGTGTCCGGGAACTATGGCTACACCTTC. The encoded protein is CAWSVSGNYGYTF. Full variable domain (missing parts from reference TRBV30 and TRBJ1-2): SQTIHQWPATLVQPVGSPLSLECTVEGTSNPNLYWYRQAAGRGLQLLFYSVGIGQISSEVPQNLSASRPQDRQFILSSKKLLLSDSGFYLCAWSVSGNYGYTFGSGTRLTVV.

The chain joins TRBV5-1 to TRBJ1-3, with D possibly TRBD1 on 6 matching bases. This CDR3 is built from 18 residues. Per germline, CDR1 SGHRS and CDR2 YFSETQ. Trimming took off 0 bases at V and 0 bases at J, with 16 bases between the two ends. As DNA, the CDR3 is TGCGCCAGCAGCTTGGGGCCTCAGACAGGAACCTCTGGAAACACCATATATTTT. Protein sequence: CASSLGPQTGTSGNTIYF.

The rearrangement joins TRBV5-6 to TRBJ2-1; D may be TRBD1 or TRBD2 (5 bases each). CDR3 size: 15 residues. CDR1 SGHDT and CDR2 YYEEEE come from the germline V gene. Trimming took 4 bases from V and 3 from J, leaving 14 bases between them. The CDR3 region is CASSDSGEFYNEQFF. CDR3 DNA sequence: TGTGCCAGCAGCGACAGCGGCGAATTCTACAATGAGCAGTTCTTC.

The V and J genes are TRBV30 and TRBJ1-5; the D gene is possibly TRBD1 (6 bases). Germline CDR1 reads GTSNPN; CDR2 reads SVGIG (reference sequence). Trimming took off 0 bases at V and 3 bases at J, with 21 bases between the two ends. The CDR3 consists of 18 residues. This chain's CDR3 is CAWSVSPRGPPYNQPQHF. Written as DNA, the CDR3 is TGTGCCTGGAGTGTATCGCCCAGGGGTCCTCCCTACAATCAGCCCCAGCATTTT.

V usage is TRBV25-1 and J usage is TRBJ1-1, with D perhaps TRBD1 (6 bases). Deletions cut 2 bases from V and 4 bases from J, with 11 bases between. Germline CDR1 is MGHDK and CDR2 is SYGVNS. The CDR3 is made up of 14 amino acids. CDR3 sequence reads: CASSENRDGTEAFF. The CDR3 DNA follows: TGTGCCAGCAGTGAAAACAGGGACGGCACTGAAGCTTTCTTT. The whole variable domain, remainder taken from reference TRBV25-1 and TRBJ1-1, is EADIYQTPRYLVIGTGKKITLECSQTMGHDKMYWYQQDPGMELHLIHYSYGVNSTEKGDLSSESTVSRIRTEHFPLTLESARPSHTSQYLCASSENRDGTEAFFGQGTRLTVV.

The V gene is TRBV7-2, the J gene TRBJ2-1, with 12 nucleotides matching TRBD2. V shed 3 bases and J 12 bases; nucleotides not matched to a gene: 9. There are 15 residues in the CDR3. Looked up from germline, CDR1 is SGHTA and CDR2 is FQGNSA. As DNA, the CDR3 is TGTGCCAGCAGCTTCGGGGCACTAGCGGGAGGCGCGCAGTTCTTC. As protein: CASSFGALAGGAQFF.

The CDR3 sequence: CASSLRAGIAGANEQFF. CDR3 nucleotides: TGTGCCAGCAGCTTACGGGCCGGGATAGCGGGGGCCAATGAGCAGTTCTTC. The chain employs TRBV7-2 and TRBJ2-1; 9 bases are shared with TRBD2. Trimming removed 2 bases from V and 6 bases from J; junction bases left unmatched: 11. The CDR3 runs 17 residues. In germline, CDR1 is SGHTA, CDR2 FQGNSA.

This clone was detected only once. The chain carries TRBV7-2 and TRBJ2-5; 8 bases agree with TRBD2. The J call may be mistaken, given a closer DNA end match to TRBJ2-7. From germline, CDR1 is SGHTA and CDR2 FQGNSA. This CDR3 has 15 residues. The CDR3, as DNA: TGTGCCAGCAGCTTAGCCAGCGGGAGTTTTAACGAGCAGTACTTC. Protein product: CASSLASGSFNEQYF.

Turning to this clone: The junction departs from germline at one end; a sequencing error may be responsible. V is TRBV4-1 and J is TRBJ2-5, with D possibly matching TRBD1 (6 bases). Germline CDR1 MGHRA, CDR2 YSYEKL. This CDR3 spans 16 amino acids. The CDR3 coding sequence is TGTGCCAGCAGCCTAGCCGACAGGAACGTAGGAGAGACCCAGTACTTC. Protein sequence: CASSLADRNVGETQYF.

The rearrangement uses TRBV5-8 and TRBJ2-1; no clear D gene. The V gene's germline CDR1 is SGHTS and CDR2 YDEGEE. This CDR3 comprises 13 residues. V lost 3 bases and J 3 bases, leaving 7 bases between the germline ends. Here the CDR3 reads CASSSRYYNEQFF. CDR3 bases: TGTGCCAGCAGCTCAAGATACTACAATGAGCAGTTCTTC.

This clone occurred once. This chain uses TRBV5-1 with TRBJ1-2, with D possibly being TRBD1 (5 bases). This CDR3 has 13 residues. The germline V gene encodes CDR1 SGHRS and CDR2 YFSETQ. The V end was cut by 0 bases, the J end by 7 bases, with 10 bases between. The CDR3 here is CASSLESDSGYTF. The CDR3 bases are TGCGCCAGCAGCTTGGAGAGTGACAGTGGCTACACCTTC.

This chain joins TRBV6-6 and TRBJ2-7; D remains ambiguous. Trimming took off 0 bases at V and 2 bases at J, with 11 bases between the two ends. CDR3 length: 15 residues. Germline loops: CDR1 MNHNY, CDR2 SVGAGI (reference sequence). CDR3 in DNA: TGTGCCAGCAGTTACTCTTCAAGACCCCCCTACGAGCAGTACTTC. This encodes CASSYSSRPPYEQYF.